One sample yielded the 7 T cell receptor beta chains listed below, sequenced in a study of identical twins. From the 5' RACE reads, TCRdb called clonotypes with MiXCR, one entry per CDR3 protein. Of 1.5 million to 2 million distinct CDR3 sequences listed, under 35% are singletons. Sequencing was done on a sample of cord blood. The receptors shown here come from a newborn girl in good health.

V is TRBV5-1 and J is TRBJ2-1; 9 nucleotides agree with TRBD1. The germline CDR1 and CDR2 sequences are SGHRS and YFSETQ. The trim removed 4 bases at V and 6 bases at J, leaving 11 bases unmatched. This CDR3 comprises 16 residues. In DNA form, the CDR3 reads TGCGCCAGCAGCGCCACAACCGGGACAGGGATCAATGAGCAGTTCTTC. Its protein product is CASSATTGTGINEQFF. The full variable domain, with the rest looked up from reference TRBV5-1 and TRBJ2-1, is KAGVTQTPRYLIKTRGQQVTLSCSPISGHRSVSWYQQTPGQGLQFLFEYFSETQRNKGNFPGRFSGRQFSNSRSEMNVSTLELGDSALYLCASSATTGTGINEQFFGPGTRLTVL.

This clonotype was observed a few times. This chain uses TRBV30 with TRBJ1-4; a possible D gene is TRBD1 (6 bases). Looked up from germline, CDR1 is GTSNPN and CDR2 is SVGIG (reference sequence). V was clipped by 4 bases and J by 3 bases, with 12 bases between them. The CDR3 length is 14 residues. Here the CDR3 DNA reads TGTGCCTGGACTGCAGGACAGCCTAATGAAAAACTGTTTTTT. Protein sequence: CAWTAGQPNEKLFF.

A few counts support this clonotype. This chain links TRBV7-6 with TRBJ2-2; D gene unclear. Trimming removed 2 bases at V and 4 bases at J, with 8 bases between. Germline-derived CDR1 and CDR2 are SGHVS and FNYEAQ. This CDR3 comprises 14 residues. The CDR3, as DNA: TGTGCCAGCAGCTTACAGTTGTCCACCGGGGAGCTGTTTTTT. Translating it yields CASSLQLSTGELFF.

CDR3 protein: CASSLPWGGFTDTQYF. In DNA form, the CDR3 reads TGTGCCAGCAGCTTACCCTGGGGCGGCTTCACAGATACGCAGTATTTT. This chain joins TRBV7-2 and TRBJ2-3, with a tentative D call TRBD1 (5 bases). The V end lost 2 bases, the J end lost 2 bases, and 14 bases lay between the germline ends. The germline V gene has CDR1 SGHTA and CDR2 FQGNSA. This CDR3 comprises 16 residues.

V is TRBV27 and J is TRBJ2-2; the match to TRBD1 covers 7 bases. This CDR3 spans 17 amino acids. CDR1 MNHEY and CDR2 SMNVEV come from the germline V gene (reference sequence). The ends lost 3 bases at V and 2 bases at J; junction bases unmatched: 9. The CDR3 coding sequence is TGTGCCAGCAGTTTCCCAACTCAAGGGGGCAACACCGGGGAGCTGTTTTTT. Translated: CASSFPTQGGNTGELFF.

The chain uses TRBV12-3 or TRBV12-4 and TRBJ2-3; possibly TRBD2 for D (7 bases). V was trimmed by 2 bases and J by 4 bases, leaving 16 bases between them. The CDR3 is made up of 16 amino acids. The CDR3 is CASSLWVGGGADTQYF. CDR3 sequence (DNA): TGTGCCAGCAGTTTATGGGTAGGGGGGGGGGCAGATACGCAGTATTTT.

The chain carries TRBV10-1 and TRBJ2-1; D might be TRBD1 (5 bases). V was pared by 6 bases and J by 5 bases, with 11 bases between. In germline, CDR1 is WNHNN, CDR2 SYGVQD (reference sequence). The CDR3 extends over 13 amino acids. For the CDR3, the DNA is TGCGCCAGCAGCCGGACACCCGACAATGAGCAGTTCTTC. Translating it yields CASSRTPDNEQFF.